The 19 T cell receptor beta chains below were found in one sample sequenced in a study of blood T cell repertoires in COVID-19. Clones were read by immunoSEQ multiplex PCR, and TCRdb kept only the in-frame ones, dropping some. The sample has some 300,000 clones; around nine tenths are singletons. What was sequenced was PBMCs or T cells enriched from blood (not recorded which). These receptors were obtained from a woman aged 25 to 45 who had recovered from COVID-19.

The chain carries TRBV2 and TRBJ2-7; 9 positions agree with TRBD2. The germline V gene encodes CDR1 SNHLY and CDR2 FYNNEI. The trim removed 3 bases at V and 2 bases at J, leaving 5 bases unmatched. CDR3 size: 15 residues. This CDR3 reads CASSDGAGGPYEQYF. CDR3 in DNA: TGTGCCAGCAGTGATGGAGCGGGAGGCCCCTACGAGCAGTACTTC.

The chain combines TRBV5-1 with TRBJ1-1; 10 nucleotides line up with TRBD1. The CDR3 consists of 15 residues. Losses at the gene ends were 4 bases for V and 6 bases for J; bases not matched to a gene: 9. Germline-derived CDR1 and CDR2 are SGHRS and YFSETQ. The DNA of the CDR3 is TGCGCCAGCAGCAAAGAGACAGGGGGCGCGTCTGAAGCTTTCTTT. This translates into CASSKETGGASEAFF.

V is TRBV9 and J is TRBJ2-5; TRBD2 agrees at 11 bases. Germline V gene sequence: CDR1 SGDLS, CDR2 YYNGEE. CDR3 length equals 15 residues. V lost 4 bases, J lost 0 bases, and 2 bases stayed unmatched. The CDR3 DNA reads as TGTGCCAGCAGCTTGGGACTAGCGGACCAAGAGACCCAGTACTTC. As protein: CASSLGLADQETQYF.

CDR3 amino acids: CASSLSGDWGQPQHF. The CDR3 DNA sequence: TGTGCCAGCAGTTTATCAGGGGATTGGGGTCAGCCCCAGCATTTT. This rearrangement joins TRBV27 to TRBJ1-5; weak D call: TRBD1 (5 bases). Germline V CDR1 and CDR2: MNHEY, SMNVEV (reference sequence). The CDR3 sequence is 15 residues long. V dropped 0 bases and J dropped 6 bases, with 12 bases sitting between them.

The CDR3 loop reads CASSGGDRVGEKLFF. The CDR3 DNA reads as TGTGCCAGCAGCGGCGGGGACAGGGTGGGAGAAAAACTGTTTTTT. The chain links TRBV9 to TRBJ1-4; 9 bases match TRBD1. Per germline, CDR1 SGDLS and CDR2 YYNGEE. J was trimmed by 8 bases and V by 3 bases; bases with no gene match: 8. This CDR3 spans 15 amino acids.

This sequence joins TRBV6-6 and TRBJ1-1; a possible D gene is TRBD1 (6 bases). V lost 7 bases and J 2 bases, leaving 11 bases between the germline ends. The CDR3 contains 13 residues. Per germline, CDR1 MNHNY and CDR2 SVGAGI (reference sequence). The CDR3 loop is CASTLGANTEAFF. For the CDR3, the DNA is TGTGCCAGCACCTTGGGGGCCAACACTGAAGCTTTCTTT.

J is TRBJ2-1 and V is TRBV4-2; 8 bases line up with TRBD2. Germline V CDR1 and CDR2: LGHNA, YNFKEQ. Losses at the gene ends were 0 bases for V and 5 bases for J; bases not matched to a gene: 6. The CDR3 has 16 residues. The CDR3: CASSQDWVAGNNEQFF. CDR3 bases: TGTGCCAGCAGCCAAGACTGGGTAGCGGGAAACAATGAGCAGTTCTTC.

V gene TRBV4-1 combines with J gene TRBJ1-1; no firm D call. CDR3 length: 14 residues. Germline CDR1 is MGHRA and CDR2 is YSYEKL. Trimming removed 3 bases at V and 8 bases at J, with 16 bases between. This CDR3 reads CASSHLGRFEEAFF. The DNA of the CDR3 is TGCGCCAGCAGCCACCTCGGGAGGTTTGAAGAAGCTTTCTTT.

The CDR3 DNA follows: TGTGCCAGTAGTCCACAGGTTTTTTCAGATACGCAGTATTTT. Translated, it gives CASSPQVFSDTQYF. The chain couples TRBV19 to TRBJ2-3; TRBD1 is a possible D gene (5 bases). Trimming took off 5 bases at V and 4 bases at J, with 13 bases between the two ends. The CDR3 contains 14 residues. Germline CDR1 LNHDA, CDR2 SQIVND (reference sequence).

J is TRBJ2-7 and V is TRBV3-1 (or the pseudogene TRBV3-2), with 8 nucleotides matching TRBD2. The germline gives CDR1 LGHDT, CDR2 YNNKEL (reference sequence). Trimming removed 7 bases from V and 5 bases from J; junction bases left unmatched: 13. CDR3 length: 15 amino acids. CDR3 in amino acids: CASTLRAGGADEQYF. The DNA for the CDR3 is TGTGCCAGCACCCTACGTGCGGGGGGAGCCGACGAGCAGTACTTC.

This clone occurred once. The chain combines TRBV9 with TRBJ2-1; no reliable D call. The CDR3 has 12 amino acids. Trimming stripped 0 bases from V and 15 bases from J, with 13 bases between. Germline lookup yields CDR1 SGDLS and CDR2 YYNGEE. CDR3 loop: CASSVGYRNPFF. The CDR3 nucleotides read TGTGCCAGCAGCGTAGGGTACAGAAACCCGTTCTTC.

This clone was seen only a few times. The rearrangement uses TRBV10-3 and TRBJ1-4; the D gene is possibly TRBD1 (6 bases). The V and J ends lost 6 bases and 6 bases respectively, with 8 bases between them. The CDR3 extends over 12 amino acids. The germline CDR1 and CDR2 sequences are ENHRY and SYGVKD. The DNA for the CDR3 is TGTGCCATCAGCCCAGGGGATGAAAAACTGTTTTTT. This translates into CAISPGDEKLFF.

The chain couples TRBV27 to TRBJ1-2, with D tentatively TRBD1 (5 bases). In germline, CDR1 is MNHEY, CDR2 SMNVEV (reference sequence). This CDR3 has 13 amino acids. Trimming cost V 2 bases and J 2 bases, with 6 bases left between them. As DNA, the CDR3 is TGTGCCAGCAGTTTACGGGGGAACTATGGCTACACCTTC. It encodes CASSLRGNYGYTF.

V is TRBV28 and J is TRBJ2-7, with TRBD1 as a possible D gene (6 bases). The germline V and J ends were trimmed by 7 bases and 4 bases, with 14 bases remaining between them. This CDR3 comprises 13 residues. The V gene's germline CDR1 is MDHEN and CDR2 SYDVKM. The CDR3 loop reads CASNYQGQYEQYF. The CDR3 nucleotides read TGTGCCAGCAACTACCAGGGGCAGTACGAGCAGTACTTC.

The CDR3 loop is CASSPRDISYNEQFF. The CDR3 DNA follows: TGTGCCAGCAGCCCTCGGGATATCTCCTACAATGAGCAGTTCTTC. This chain joins TRBV9 and TRBJ2-1; a weak D match, TRBD2 (5 bases). Between the trimmed V and J ends, which lost 4 bases and 0 bases, there was a span of 11 bases. The CDR3 extends over 15 amino acids. CDR1 SGDLS and CDR2 YYNGEE come from the germline V gene.

Only one count was recorded for this clone. The V gene is TRBV7-9, the J gene TRBJ2-1, with 9 bases that match TRBD2. The CDR3 runs to 16 residues. Trimming at V came to 4 bases and at J to 4 bases, leaving 8 bases not matched to a gene. The V gene's germline CDR1 is SEHNR and CDR2 FQNEAQ (reference sequence). CDR3 in amino acids: CASSSLLSGRYNEQFF. The CDR3 DNA follows: TGTGCCAGCAGCTCCCTCCTTAGCGGGAGATACAATGAGCAGTTCTTC.

V is TRBV4-1 and J is TRBJ2-3, with 10 bases lining up with TRBD2. Looked up from germline, CDR1 is MGHRA and CDR2 is YSYEKL. After removal of 2 bases from V and 6 bases from J, the junction contained 8 bases not matched to a gene. The CDR3 totals 16 residues. The CDR3 is CASSQSASGRLDTQYF. Written as DNA, the CDR3 is TGCGCCAGCAGCCAAAGCGCTAGCGGGAGACTGGATACGCAGTATTTT.

The chain links TRBV7-2 to TRBJ2-1; D possibly corresponds to TRBD1 (7 bases). V was clipped by 1 base and J by 8 bases, with 27 bases between them. Germline assignment: CDR1 SGHTA and CDR2 FQGNSA. The CDR3 extends over 19 amino acids. CDR3 protein: CASSLDPGGTNVVGDEQFF. CDR3 sequence (DNA): TGTGCCAGCAGCTTAGACCCAGGGGGGACCAATGTAGTCGGCGATGAGCAGTTCTTC. The full variable domain, completed using reference TRBV7-2 and TRBJ2-1, is GAGVSQSPSNKVTEKGKDVELRCDPISGHTALYWYRQSLGQGLEFLIYFQGNSAPDKSGLPSDRFSAERTGGSVSTLTIQRTQQEDSAVYLCASSLDPGGTNVVGDEQFFGPGTRLTVL.

The J gene is TRBJ2-1, the V gene TRBV9, with D possibly being TRBD2 (5 bases). The V and J ends lost 3 bases and 7 bases respectively, with 14 bases between them. This CDR3 has 14 amino acids. Germline values: CDR1 SGDLS, CDR2 YYNGEE. This chain's CDR3 is CASSDGIRGNEQFF. The CDR3 bases are TGTGCCAGCAGCGACGGGATTAGAGGTAATGAGCAGTTCTTC.